Described below is a single T cell receptor (beta chain) sequence and its context. This clone was counted a few times. Its antigen is currently not known. Base quality data are lacking; no much larger clone is found one base away. The data stem from a study of CD8+ T cells in alopecia areata (dated by TCRdb to the late 2010s). A note on the overall study: High-throughput TCRbeta sequencing was used to examine T cell clonal expansion in alopecia areata in both the C3H/HeJ mouse model and human patients. On the human side, TCRbeta sequencing was run on scalp tissue and on sorted CD4+ and CD8+ peripheral blood T cells from healthy controls and from alopecia areata patients with either patchy or totalis/universalis disease. RNA was obtained with the PAXgene miRNA kit for fixed scalp, the miRNeasy kit for PBMCs, and the RNeasy kit for mouse skin. immunoSEQ multiplex PCR using 35 Vbeta forward primers and 13 Jbeta reverse primers was used to amplify TCRbeta CDR3 regions. Clonality in the scalp was compared among normal scalp (n=4), patchy alopecia areata scalp (n=8), and alopecia totalis/universalis scalp (n=8). Broader findings and caveats from the paper: Resident alphabeta T cells in normal human skin are also sequenced, complicating scalp TCR repertoire analysis, unlike mouse skin dominated by gammadelta T cells. Compared with mice, TCR sequences shared between patients were less clear, possibly partly because of HLA diversity across the patient population. Compared with normal scalp, lesional scalp, particularly in alopecia totalis/universalis, had higher clonality and more expanded CD8+ clones, which suggests antigenic drive.

The CDR3 numbers 12 residues from cysteine through phenylalanine. The retained sequence is limited to the CDR3, 36 bases, with the frame set at the first base. V loses 5 bases, J loses 7 bases, and the germline ends lie 14 bases apart. CDR1 and CDR2 (GTSNPN, SVGIG) derive from the germline V gene (reference sequence). Libraries were built with the immunoSEQ multiplex PCR assay. RNA was extracted from all samples and reverse transcribed into cDNA as template for TCR sequencing. SuperScript III was used to make first-strand cDNA, primed with a 2:1 mix of oligo-dT and random hexamers. A synthetic immune receptor repertoire was used to assess amplification bias, and residual bias was removed computationally. In the source study's methods: Raw reads were preprocessed for error removal, and CDR3 was defined according to IMGT conventions as running from the conserved cysteine to phenylalanine. To get clonality, Shannon entropy was normalized by log2 of the number of productive unique TCRs and the result was subtracted from 1. Whether scalp clones were CD4 or CD8 was inferred by matching scalp TCRbeta sequences against CD4 and CD8 repertoires sorted from blood. TCRdb's version of the immuneACCESS table is confined to in-frame rearrangements and falls short of the full clone set. An unresolved V gene accounts for under half of the shortfall where checked; the remainder is of unknown origin. V and J calls and clone size follow that table, whereas D and trimming were derived from the DNA. This sample lists 100,000 to 150,000 clones; 47% were detected once. Of the sample, 10% falls within the top ten clones.

Lesional scalp punch biopsies and peripheral blood were collected from alopecia areata patients. PBMCs were isolated by density centrifugation and stained for CD3, CD4 and CD8, after which CD4+ and CD8+ T cells were sorted on a FACSAria. As part of a multicenter biomarker study, untreated alopecia areata patients were recruited. For roughly five biomarker-study patients, blood CD8+ T cells were further sorted into NKG2D-low and NKG2D-high fractions. The sequence came from a human donor with alopecia areata. The chain joins TRBV30 to TRBJ1-2; possibly the D gene is TRBD1, per 5 matching bases. Sequencing input: NKG2D-low CD8+ T cells sorted from blood. The cell subset or site tag for this specimen amounts to: sorted CD8+ NKG2D-low blood T cells. The CDR3 has the sequence CAWSTGTFGYTF. The DNA reads TGTGCCTGGTCAACTGGGACTTTTGGCTACACCTTC.